These 20 T cell receptor beta chains were all obtained from the same sample, sequenced in a study of beta chain features in type 1 diabetes. Isolated RNA was reverse transcribed in full, so expressed TCRB transcripts were sequenced. TCRdb's table, derived via immunoSEQ multiplex PCR, lists solely in-frame clones and lacks some. The table has 200,000 to 300,000 clones, approximately 15% seen once. Study-level points and caveats: Among all four CD4+ subsets, Type 1 diabetes patients had TCRB CDR3s that were moderately but significantly shorter.

The antigens these receptors bind are not known. The material sequenced was naive CD4+ T cells from blood. These receptors were collected from a man younger than 45 with type 1 diabetes.

The chain couples TRBV5-1 to TRBJ2-1, with unresolved D. The CDR3 totals 15 residues. The V gene's germline CDR1 is SGHRS and CDR2 YFSETQ. V dropped 2 bases and J dropped 0 bases, with 9 bases sitting between them. In DNA, the CDR3 is TGCGCCAGCAGCTTCGATTTGAGCTCCTACAATGAGCAGTTCTTC. This codes for CASSFDLSSYNEQFF.

This clone appeared a few times. The CDR3 is CAWSQTGRNGYTF. For the CDR3, the DNA is TGTGCCTGGAGTCAGACAGGGCGTAATGGCTACACCTTC. The V gene is TRBV30, the J gene TRBJ1-2, with 7 bases aligning to TRBD1. The junction had 6 bases not matched to a gene; V was cut back by 2 bases and J by 6 bases. CDR1 GTSNPN and CDR2 SVGIG come from the germline V gene (reference sequence). The CDR3 is made up of 13 amino acids. Complete variable domain (other parts from reference TRBV30 and TRBJ1-2): SQTIHQWPATLVQPVGSPLSLECTVEGTSNPNLYWYRQAAGRGLQLLFYSVGIGQISSEVPQNLSASRPQDRQFILSSKKLLLSDSGFYLCAWSQTGRNGYTFGSGTRLTVV.

On this clone: Other DNA variants within this sample encode the same CDR3. The chain recombines TRBV29-1 with TRBJ1-1; the match to TRBD1 covers 9 bases. This CDR3 spans 13 amino acids. Germline V gene lookup returns CDR1 SQVTM and CDR2 ANQGSEA. Trimming cost V 6 bases and J 4 bases; bases outside gene matches: 6. The DNA for the CDR3 is TGCAGCGTGAGACAGGGGGGTGGCACTGAAGCTTTCTTT. Protein product: CSVRQGGGTEAFF.

This clone was found a few times. V is TRBV7-2 and J is TRBJ2-1, with a weak D call TRBD1 (6 bases). V dropped 5 bases and J dropped 3 bases, with 14 bases sitting between them. Looked up from germline, CDR1 is SGHTA and CDR2 is FQGNSA. This CDR3 is built from 15 residues. The CDR3, as DNA: TGTGCCAGCAGCCTCGGCGCAGGGGACTACAATGAGCAGTTCTTC. Encoded protein: CASSLGAGDYNEQFF.

DNA for the CDR3: TGCAGCGCCCACCCAAGGGGTCATGAGCAGTTCTTC. Translation: CSAHPRGHEQFF. The gene calls are TRBV29-1 and TRBJ2-1, with a tentative D call TRBD1 (5 bases). This CDR3 region has 12 residues. The V gene lost 7 bases and the J gene lost 8 bases, with 15 bases spanning the gap. Germline CDR1 and CDR2: SQVTM and ANQGSEA.

The chain has TRBV7-9 and TRBJ2-7; 7 bases match TRBD1. The germline CDR1 and CDR2 sequences are SEHNR and FQNEAQ (reference sequence). The CDR3 covers 13 residues. J gave up 4 bases and V 4 bases, and 4 bases lay outside the gene matches. For the CDR3, the DNA is TGTGCCAGCAGCTATGGACAGGTATACGAGCAGTACTTC. As protein: CASSYGQVYEQYF.

This CDR3 reads CASSFTGGASYEQYF. The CDR3 region has the DNA TGTGCCAGCAGTTTCACAGGGGGCGCCTCCTACGAGCAGTACTTC. The chain links TRBV6-6 to TRBJ2-7; 9 nucleotides line up with TRBD1. V shed 4 bases and J 0 bases; nucleotides not matched to a gene: 4. The CDR3 loop spans 15 amino acids. The V gene's germline CDR1 is MNHNY and CDR2 SVGAGI (reference sequence).

This clone was counted between two and nine times. This chain uses TRBV7-9 with TRBJ2-7, with 9 bases matching TRBD1. The J segment lost 5 bases and the V segment lost 1 base, leaving 9 bases of the junction unmatched. The germline V gene has CDR1 SEHNR and CDR2 FQNEAQ (reference sequence). This CDR3 spans 16 amino acids. CDR3 nucleotides: TGTGCCAGCAGCTTAGAAACCGGGACAGGGTCCAACGAGCAGTACTTC. This encodes CASSLETGTGSNEQYF.

V gene TRBV7-2 combines with J gene TRBJ1-2; D uncertain. This CDR3 comprises 15 residues. CDR1 and CDR2 (germline): SGHTA, FQGNSA. Trimming cost V 5 bases and J 2 bases, with 15 bases left between them. In DNA form, the CDR3 reads TGTGCCAGCAGCCCCCTGGACTTATTCAACTATGGCTACACCTTC. This gives the protein CASSPLDLFNYGYTF.

There are a few counts of this clone. V and J are TRBV6-1 and TRBJ2-5; possibly TRBD2 for D (6 bases). The CDR3 extends over 13 amino acids. CDR1 is MNHNS and CDR2 is SASEGT in the germline V gene. V lost 4 bases and J 2 bases, leaving 8 bases between the germline ends. The CDR3 reads CASSGGGQETQYF. The CDR3 DNA reads TGTGCCAGCAGTGGTGGGGGGCAAGAGACCCAGTACTTC.

This clone turned up a few times. The chain joins TRBV4-1 to TRBJ2-2, with a tentative D call TRBD2 (5 bases). Germline values: CDR1 MGHRA, CDR2 YSYEKL. Between the trimmed V and J ends, which lost 4 bases and 7 bases, there was a span of 13 bases. This CDR3 comprises 14 residues. The CDR3 loop reads CASSRQLGFGELFF. CDR3 DNA: TGCGCCAGCAGCCGACAACTAGGTTTCGGGGAGCTGTTTTTT.

J is TRBJ2-7 and V is TRBV19, with a tentative D call TRBD1 (6 bases). Germline V gene data show CDR1 as LNHDA and CDR2 as SQIVND (reference sequence). Deletions cut 8 bases from V and 0 bases from J, with 14 bases between. This CDR3 has 14 amino acids. Here the CDR3 DNA reads TGTGCCAGTGCCCAGGGACAAAGCTCCTACGAGCAGTACTTC. It is translated as CASAQGQSSYEQYF.

This clone occurred many times. The chain couples TRBV30 to TRBJ2-2, with 7 bases matching TRBD1. This CDR3 is built from 14 residues. V gave up 4 bases and J gave up 9 bases; unmatched junction bases: 11. The germline CDR1 and CDR2 sequences are GTSNPN and SVGIG (reference sequence). The CDR3, as DNA: TGTGCCTGGACGGGGAGACAGGGTCACCGGGAGCTGTTTTTT. Residues: CAWTGRQGHRELFF.

This sequence joins TRBV5-4 and TRBJ2-3, with 12 bases lining up with TRBD1. The germline CDR1 and CDR2 sequences are SGHNT and YYREEE (reference sequence). The CDR3 has 17 residues. Germline trimming cut 5 bases from V and 4 bases from J; bases unmatched to any gene: 11. The DNA of the CDR3 is TGTGCCAGCAGGCCGGGACAGGGGGCGCTTCACTCAGATACGCAGTATTTT. It specifies CASRPGQGALHSDTQYF.

The chain has TRBV21-1 and TRBJ2-5; TRBD1 is the table's D call and was not checked against the DNA. TRBV21-1 represents a pseudogene. The CDR3 is 14 residues long. The CDR3 nucleotides are TGTGCCAGCAGCGGGCCAATGTACCAAGAGACCCAGTACTTC. Its translation is CASSGPMYQETQYF.

The chain couples TRBV6-1 to TRBJ1-1, with 8 bases that match TRBD1. Germline V gives CDR1 MNHNS, CDR2 SASEGT. The CDR3 consists of 13 residues. V shed 8 bases and J 4 bases; nucleotides not matched to a gene: 6. CDR3 sequence reads: CASWTGMGTEAFF. The CDR3 coding sequence is TGTGCCAGCTGGACAGGGATGGGCACTGAAGCTTTCTTT.

The rearrangement links TRBV6-5 to TRBJ1-2; no definite D call. CDR3 size: 12 residues. Germline lookup yields CDR1 MNHEY and CDR2 SVGAGI. V was clipped by 6 bases and J by 8 bases, with 13 bases between them. CDR3 amino acids: CASRPTSEGYTF. CDR3 bases: TGTGCCAGCAGGCCGACTAGTGAGGGCTACACCTTC.

This clone was found a few times. The J gene is TRBJ2-1, the V gene TRBV9; 7 bases align to TRBD1. J lost 9 bases, V lost 0 bases, and 9 bases had no gene match. CDR3 size: 15 residues. Germline V CDR1 and CDR2: SGDLS, YYNGEE. CDR3 sequence: CASSVGGEGAGEQFF. The CDR3 DNA reads as TGTGCCAGCAGCGTAGGAGGCGAGGGGGCGGGTGAGCAGTTCTTC.

This clone was detected only a few times. V is TRBV25-1 and J is TRBJ1-3; TRBD1 matches at 8 bases. This CDR3 comprises 17 residues. V shed 4 bases, J shed 0 bases, and the junction held 8 bases outside the gene matches. Per the germline V gene, CDR1 is MGHDK and CDR2 is SYGVNS. This CDR3 is CASSAPRQGSSGNTIYF. The DNA of the CDR3 is TGTGCCAGCAGTGCCCCCCGACAGGGGAGCTCTGGAAACACCATATATTTT.

V gene TRBV2 combines with J gene TRBJ2-1; 12 positions agree with TRBD2. The CDR3 sequence is 15 residues long. Losses at the gene ends were 3 bases for V and 5 bases for J; bases not matched to a gene: 2. Germline V CDR1 and CDR2: SNHLY, FYNNEI. CDR3 sequence: CASSESSGRDNEQFF. As DNA, the CDR3 is TGTGCCAGCAGTGAGTCTAGCGGGAGGGACAATGAGCAGTTCTTC.